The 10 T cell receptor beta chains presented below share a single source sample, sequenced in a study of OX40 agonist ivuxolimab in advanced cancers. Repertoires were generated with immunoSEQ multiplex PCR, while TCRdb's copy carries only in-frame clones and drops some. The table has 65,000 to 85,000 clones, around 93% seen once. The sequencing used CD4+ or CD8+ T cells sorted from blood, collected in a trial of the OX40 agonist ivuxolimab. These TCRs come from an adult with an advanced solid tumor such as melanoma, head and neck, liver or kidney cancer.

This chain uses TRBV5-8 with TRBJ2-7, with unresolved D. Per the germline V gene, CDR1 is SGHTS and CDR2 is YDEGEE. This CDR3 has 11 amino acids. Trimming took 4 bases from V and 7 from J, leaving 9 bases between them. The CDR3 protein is CASSPKGEQYF. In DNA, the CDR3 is TGTGCCAGCAGCCCTAAGGGAGAGCAGTACTTC.

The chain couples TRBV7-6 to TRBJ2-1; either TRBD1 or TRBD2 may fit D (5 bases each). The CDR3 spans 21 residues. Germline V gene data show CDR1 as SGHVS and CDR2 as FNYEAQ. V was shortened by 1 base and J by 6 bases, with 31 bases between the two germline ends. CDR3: CASSLGGVVEGDRVWGNEQFF. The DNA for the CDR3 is TGTGCCAGCAGCTTAGGGGGCGTGGTAGAAGGGGACCGCGTCTGGGGCAATGAGCAGTTCTTC.

CDR3 region: CASSLGDRNSEKLFF. The DNA for the CDR3 is TGTGCCAGCAGCTTAGGGGACAGGAACTCCGAAAAACTGTTTTTT. This sequence joins TRBV7-6 and TRBJ1-4, with 8 bases matching TRBD1. Germline lookup yields CDR1 SGHVS and CDR2 FNYEAQ. J was trimmed by 8 bases and V by 1 base; bases with no gene match: 6. CDR3 length equals 15 residues.

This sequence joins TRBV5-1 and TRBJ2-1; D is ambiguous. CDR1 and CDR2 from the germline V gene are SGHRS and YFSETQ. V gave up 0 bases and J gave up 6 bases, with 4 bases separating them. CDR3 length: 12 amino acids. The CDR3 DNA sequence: TGCGCCAGCAGCTTGGCCCCCAATGAGCAGTTCTTC. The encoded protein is CASSLAPNEQFF.

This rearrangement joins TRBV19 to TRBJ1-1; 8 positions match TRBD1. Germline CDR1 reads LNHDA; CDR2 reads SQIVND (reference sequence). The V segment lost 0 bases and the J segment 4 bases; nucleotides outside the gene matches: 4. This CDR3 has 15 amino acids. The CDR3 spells CASSIDRTGITEAFF. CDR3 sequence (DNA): TGTGCCAGTAGTATAGATCGGACAGGGATCACTGAAGCTTTCTTT.

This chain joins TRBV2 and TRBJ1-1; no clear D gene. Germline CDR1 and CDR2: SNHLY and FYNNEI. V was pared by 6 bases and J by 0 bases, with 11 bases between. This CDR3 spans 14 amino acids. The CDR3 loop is CASSGELMNTEAFF. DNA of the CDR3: TGTGCCAGCAGCGGCGAACTCATGAACACTGAAGCTTTCTTT. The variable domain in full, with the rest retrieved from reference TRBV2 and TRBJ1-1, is EPEVTQTPSHQVTQMGQEVILRCVPISNHLYFYWYRQILGQKVEFLVSFYNNEISEKSEIFDDQFSVERPDGSNFTLKIRSTKLEDSAMYFCASSGELMNTEAFFGQGTRLTVV.

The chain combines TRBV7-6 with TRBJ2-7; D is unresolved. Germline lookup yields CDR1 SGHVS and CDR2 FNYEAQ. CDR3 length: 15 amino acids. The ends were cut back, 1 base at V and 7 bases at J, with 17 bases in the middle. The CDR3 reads CASSLGDSAGREQYF. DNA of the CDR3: TGTGCCAGCAGCTTAGGAGATTCAGCCGGCCGTGAGCAGTACTTC.

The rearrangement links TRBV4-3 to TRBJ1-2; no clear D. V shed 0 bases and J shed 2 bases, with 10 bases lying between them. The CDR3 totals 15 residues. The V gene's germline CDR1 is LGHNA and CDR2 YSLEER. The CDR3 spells CASSQDRHSNYGYTF. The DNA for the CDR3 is TGCGCCAGCAGCCAAGATCGACACAGCAACTATGGCTACACCTTC.

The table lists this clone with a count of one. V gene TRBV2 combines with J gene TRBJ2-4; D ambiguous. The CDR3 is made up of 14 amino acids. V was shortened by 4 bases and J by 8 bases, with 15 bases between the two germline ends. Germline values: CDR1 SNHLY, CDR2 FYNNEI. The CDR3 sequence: CASSVGDFLYIQYF. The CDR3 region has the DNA TGTGCCAGCAGTGTCGGAGACTTTCTATACATTCAGTACTTC. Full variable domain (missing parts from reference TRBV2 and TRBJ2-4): EPEVTQTPSHQVTQMGQEVILRCVPISNHLYFYWYRQILGQKVEFLVSFYNNEISEKSEIFDDQFSVERPDGSNFTLKIRSTKLEDSAMYFCASSVGDFLYIQYFGAGTRLSVL.

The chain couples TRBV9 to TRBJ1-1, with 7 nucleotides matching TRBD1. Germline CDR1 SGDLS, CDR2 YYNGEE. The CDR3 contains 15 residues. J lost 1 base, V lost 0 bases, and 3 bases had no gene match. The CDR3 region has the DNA TGTGCCAGCAGCGTAGAAGGGACAGCGAACACTGAAGCTTTCTTT. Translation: CASSVEGTANTEAFF.